This T cell receptor beta chain was recorded in a study of T cell responses to AZD1222 COVID-19 vaccine. J lost 1 base, V lost 2 bases, and 8 bases had no gene match. The germline V gene has CDR1 SGHRS and CDR2 YFSETQ. The CDR3 extends over 18 amino acids. Clones were read by immunoSEQ multiplex PCR, and TCRdb kept only the in-frame ones, dropping some. The sample shows about 99,000 clones, roughly 89% of them seen only once. The sample was peripheral blood, taken on day 0 of AZD1222 vaccination. This chain links TRBV5-1 with TRBJ2-6; 8 bases match TRBD1. The receptor was derived from an adult in good health. The CDR3 DNA follows: TGCGCCAGCAGCTTTGAGGCAGGGGGCGCGTCTGGGGCCAACGTCCTGACTTTC. Its protein product is CASSFEAGGASGANVLTF.